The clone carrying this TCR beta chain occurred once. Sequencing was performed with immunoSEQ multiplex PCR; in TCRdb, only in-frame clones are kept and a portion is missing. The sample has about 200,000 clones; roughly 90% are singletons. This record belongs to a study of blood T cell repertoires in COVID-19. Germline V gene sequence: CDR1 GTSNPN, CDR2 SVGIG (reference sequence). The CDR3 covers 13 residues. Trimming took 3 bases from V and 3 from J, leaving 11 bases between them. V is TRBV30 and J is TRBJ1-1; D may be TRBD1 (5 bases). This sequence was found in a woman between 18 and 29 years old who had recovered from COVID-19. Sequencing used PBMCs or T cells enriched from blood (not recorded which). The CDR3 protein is CAWSRDSYTEAFF. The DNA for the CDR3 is TGTGCCTGGAGCCGCGACAGCTACACTGAAGCTTTCTTT.